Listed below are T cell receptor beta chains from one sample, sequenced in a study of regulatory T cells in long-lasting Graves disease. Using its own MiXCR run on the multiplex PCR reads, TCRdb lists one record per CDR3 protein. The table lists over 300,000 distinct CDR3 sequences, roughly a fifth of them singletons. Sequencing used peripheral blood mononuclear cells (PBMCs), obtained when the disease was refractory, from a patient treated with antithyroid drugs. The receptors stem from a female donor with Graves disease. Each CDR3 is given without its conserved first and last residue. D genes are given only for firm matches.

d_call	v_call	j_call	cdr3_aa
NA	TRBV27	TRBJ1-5	ASSSRGYSNQPQH
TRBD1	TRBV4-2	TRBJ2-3	ASSQDQGTGLADTQY
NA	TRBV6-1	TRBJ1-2	ATLDRGYGYT
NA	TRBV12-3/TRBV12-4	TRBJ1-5	ASSLSGGHNQPQH
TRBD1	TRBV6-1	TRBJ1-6	ASRSSGTGGSPLH
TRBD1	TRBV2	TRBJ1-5	ASSVGGQGNQPQH
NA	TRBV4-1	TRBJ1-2	ASSPLAGDRYGYT
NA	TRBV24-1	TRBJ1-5	ATSGARTH
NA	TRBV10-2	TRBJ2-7	ASSEKRVHEQY
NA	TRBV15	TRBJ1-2	ATSEDSADYGYT
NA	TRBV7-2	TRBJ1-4	ASSPGRSYEKLF
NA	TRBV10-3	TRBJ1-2	AIDGGDSSYT
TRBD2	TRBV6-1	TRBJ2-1	ASRMAGGHYDEQF
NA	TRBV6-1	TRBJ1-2	ASRQGRGNFGYT
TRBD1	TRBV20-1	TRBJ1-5	SARESGQGSIRNQPQH
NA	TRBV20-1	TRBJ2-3	SARRGRGTDTQY
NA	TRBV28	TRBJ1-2	ASNLRSGLYDTNYGYT
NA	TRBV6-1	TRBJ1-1	ASSALSRSTEAF
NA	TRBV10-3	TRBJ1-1	AITQENRVAEAF
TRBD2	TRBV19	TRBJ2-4	ASSNRGTINIQY
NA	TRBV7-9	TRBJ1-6	ASSSVQGNTSPLH
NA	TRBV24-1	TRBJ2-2	ATSPSDGGTGELF
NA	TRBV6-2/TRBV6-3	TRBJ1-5	ASRGRPAKEPQH
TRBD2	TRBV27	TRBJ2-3	ASSPLAGVVDTQY
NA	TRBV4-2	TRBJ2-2	ASSQEAGFPGELF
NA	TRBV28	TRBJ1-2	ASSVGAYGYT
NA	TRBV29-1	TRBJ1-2	SVDKVNSGGYT
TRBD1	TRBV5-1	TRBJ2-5	ASSWGTGEETQY
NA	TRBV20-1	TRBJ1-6	SASVPNSPLH
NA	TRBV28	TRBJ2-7	ASSFMDSYEQY
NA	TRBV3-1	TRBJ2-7	ASSQMSSYEQY
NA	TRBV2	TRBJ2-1	ASSPGGKNNEQF
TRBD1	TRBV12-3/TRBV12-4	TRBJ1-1	ATRQGAKNTEAF
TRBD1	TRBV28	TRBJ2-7	ASSLMGGQGLVEQY
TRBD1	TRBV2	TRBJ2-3	ASEGQNTDTQY
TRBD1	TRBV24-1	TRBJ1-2	ATSDPTGGAYGYT
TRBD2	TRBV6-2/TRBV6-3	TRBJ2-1	ASKQGTSGEQF
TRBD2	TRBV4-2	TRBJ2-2	ASSPGLAEANTGELF
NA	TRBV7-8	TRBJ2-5	ASSLGGGLEETQY
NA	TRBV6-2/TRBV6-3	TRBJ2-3	ASRPNPGRSTDTQY
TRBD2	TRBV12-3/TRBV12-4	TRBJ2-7	ASSLGTSGSTYEQY
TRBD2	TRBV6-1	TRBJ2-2	ASRQLAGRTGELF
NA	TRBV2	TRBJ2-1	ASSGLLEQF
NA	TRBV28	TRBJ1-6	ASTPGQLSWNSPLH
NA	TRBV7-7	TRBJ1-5	ASSLGPNQPQH
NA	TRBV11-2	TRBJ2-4	ASSFQGEAKNIQY
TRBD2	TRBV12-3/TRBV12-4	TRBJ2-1	ASSFSGGGDEQF
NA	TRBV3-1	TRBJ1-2	ASSQRHEDVVYGYT
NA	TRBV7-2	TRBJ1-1	ASSLAQTGYTEAF
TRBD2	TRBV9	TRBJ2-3	ASSPRLAGDTDTQY